The 29 T cell receptor beta chains given below trace back to one sample, sequenced in a study of OX40 agonist ivuxolimab in advanced cancers. The receptor library was made with the immunoSEQ multiplex PCR assay. The table was pulled from immuneACCESS by TCRdb, which kept in-frame rearrangements only. Such tables lose some clones; where checked, under half of the loss comes from unresolved V genes, and the rest has no known cause. The sample yields about 17,000 clones; roughly 82% were counted once. The top ten clonotypes cover around 2.5% of the sample. This specimen consisted of CD4+ or CD8+ T cells sorted from blood, obtained in a trial of the OX40 agonist ivuxolimab. Every receptor here comes from an adult with an advanced solid tumor such as melanoma, head and neck, liver or kidney cancer.

This clone was seen once. V gene TRBV28 combines with J gene TRBJ2-7; D is unclear. V lost 3 bases to trimming and J lost 3 bases, with 9 bases between them. CDR3 size: 13 residues. Germline V CDR1 and CDR2: MDHEN, SYDVKM. The CDR3 here is CASSFSGRYEQYF. The CDR3 DNA sequence: TGTGCCAGCAGTTTCTCTGGACGCTACGAGCAGTACTTC.

V and J are TRBV10-3 and TRBJ1-5, with D possibly matching TRBD1 (5 bases). Germline assignment: CDR1 ENHRY and CDR2 SYGVKD. CDR3 length: 13 residues. The germline V and J ends were trimmed by 7 bases and 3 bases, with 10 bases remaining between them. The CDR3 reads CAITGEVNQPQHF. CDR3 bases: TGTGCCATCACGGGGGAAGTCAATCAGCCCCAGCATTTT.

V gene TRBV28 combines with J gene TRBJ2-2; either TRBD1 or TRBD2 may fit D (5 bases each). The CDR3 has 14 amino acids. CDR1 and CDR2 (germline): MDHEN, SYDVKM. Trimming removed 10 bases from V and 4 bases from J, with 16 bases in between. The DNA of the CDR3 is TGTGCCATCTCTTTCGGGACGGCCACCGGGGAGCTGTTTTTT. Translating it yields CAISFGTATGELFF.

The V gene is TRBV5-4, the J gene TRBJ2-5; D might be TRBD1 or TRBD2, each matching 5 bases. The DNA end lines up better with TRBJ2-7; the J call may be wrong. The CDR3 totals 15 residues. The germline gives CDR1 SGHNT, CDR2 YYREEE (reference sequence). The CDR3: CASSRTGTPSYEQYF. For the CDR3, the DNA is TGTGCCAGCAGCAGAACCGGGACGCCTTCCTACGAGCAGTACTTC.

The chain uses TRBV2 and TRBJ2-3; a possible D gene is TRBD2 (5 bases). The V end lost 8 bases, the J end lost 3 bases, and 9 bases lay between the germline ends. CDR3 size: 12 residues. Germline values: CDR1 SNHLY, CDR2 FYNNEI. The DNA for the CDR3 is TGTGCCAGCGAAGGAGGAACAGATACGCAGTATTTT. It codes for CASEGGTDTQYF.

The chain links TRBV5-1 to TRBJ2-3, with 9 bases fitting TRBD2. After removal of 4 bases from V and 1 base from J, the junction contained 7 bases not matched to a gene. CDR1 and CDR2 (germline): SGHRS, YFSETQ. The CDR3 loop spans 16 amino acids. The CDR3 is CASSPGSSGGTDTQYF. The CDR3 DNA is TGCGCCAGCAGCCCGGGGTCTAGCGGGGGCACAGATACGCAGTATTTT.

This chain links TRBV30 with TRBJ2-2, with D unresolved. V lost 4 bases and J lost 1, with 10 bases in between. Germline V gene sequence: CDR1 GTSNPN, CDR2 SVGIG (reference sequence). CDR3 length equals 14 residues. The CDR3 coding sequence is TGTGCCTGGAAAGTCCCAGGGAACACCGGGGAGCTGTTTTTT. It yields the protein CAWKVPGNTGELFF.

V is TRBV6-6 and J is TRBJ1-1, with 9 nucleotides matching TRBD1. The CDR3 length is 14 residues. The V gene's germline CDR1 is MNHNY and CDR2 SVGAGI (reference sequence). The J segment lost 3 bases and the V segment lost 6 bases, leaving 5 bases of the junction unmatched. CDR3 loop: CASRSGQGHTEAFF. The CDR3, as DNA: TGTGCCAGCAGATCTGGACAGGGGCACACTGAAGCTTTCTTT.

The chain uses TRBV5-1 and TRBJ1-2; D unresolved. The CDR3 sequence is 15 residues long. Germline V gene sequence: CDR1 SGHRS, CDR2 YFSETQ. Trimming removed 4 bases at V and 8 bases at J, with 21 bases between. Written as DNA, the CDR3 is TGCGCCAGCAGCCCCGGGAGGCCGGACCTCTTCGGCTACACCTTC. This encodes CASSPGRPDLFGYTF.

V usage is TRBV5-6 and J usage is TRBJ1-2; D is ambiguous. V lost 5 bases to trimming and J lost 0 bases, with 11 bases between them. The CDR3 sequence is 14 residues long. Germline assignment: CDR1 SGHDT and CDR2 YYEEEE. CDR3 loop: CASRDVQANYGYTF. CDR3 coding DNA: TGTGCCAGCAGGGACGTACAAGCTAACTATGGCTACACCTTC.

V and J are TRBV9 and TRBJ2-7; D might be TRBD2 (5 bases). The CDR3 contains 13 residues. The germline V gene encodes CDR1 SGDLS and CDR2 YYNGEE. The ends were cut back, 3 bases at V and 5 bases at J, with 12 bases in the middle. The CDR3 is CASSGSVGDEQYF. DNA of the CDR3: TGTGCCAGCAGCGGCTCCGTCGGGGACGAGCAGTACTTC.

The chain joins TRBV9 to TRBJ2-5; 14 nucleotides match TRBD2. Germline CDR1 is SGDLS and CDR2 is YYNGEE. The CDR3 is 17 residues long. V lost 4 bases to trimming and J lost 3 bases; unmatched junction nucleotides: 8. CDR3 amino acids: CASSPGLAGGSKETQYF. As DNA, the CDR3 is TGTGCCAGCAGCCCCGGACTAGCGGGAGGATCCAAAGAGACCCAGTACTTC.

The chain uses TRBV7-3 and TRBJ2-1; 7 positions agree with TRBD1. There are 15 residues in the CDR3. Germline V gives CDR1 SGHTA, CDR2 FQGTGA. The ends lost 2 bases at V and 0 bases at J; junction bases unmatched: 1. CDR3 in DNA: TGTGCCAGCAGCTTATGGGACAGCTCCTACAATGAGCAGTTCTTC. It codes for CASSLWDSSYNEQFF.

The rearrangement uses TRBV5-1 and TRBJ1-4, with D uncertain. CDR1 SGHRS and CDR2 YFSETQ come from the germline V gene. CDR3 size: 14 residues. V lost 0 bases and J 0 bases, leaving 3 bases between the germline ends. The CDR3 region has the DNA TGCGCCAGCAGCTTGGAGGCAACTAATGAAAAACTGTTTTTT. Translated, it gives CASSLEATNEKLFF.

CDR3 amino acids: CASNPPGLAGADTQYF. As DNA, the CDR3 is TGTGCCAGTAACCCCCCGGGACTAGCGGGAGCAGATACGCAGTATTTT. The V call is TRBV19, the J call TRBJ2-3; the match to TRBD2 covers 14 bases. Trimming cost V 7 bases and J 4 bases; bases outside gene matches: 7. The germline V gene has CDR1 LNHDA and CDR2 SQIVND (reference sequence). The CDR3 length is 16 residues.

This chain uses TRBV15 with TRBJ2-5; D possibly corresponds to TRBD2 (5 bases). Between the trimmed V and J ends, which lost 2 bases and 4 bases, there was a span of 14 bases. In germline, CDR1 is LNHNV, CDR2 YYDKDF (reference sequence). This CDR3 spans 15 amino acids. The CDR3 DNA is TGTGCCACCAGCAGACCATCACTAGGACCAGAGACCCAGTACTTC. Its protein product is CATSRPSLGPETQYF.

This clone showed up just once. V usage is TRBV5-1 and J usage is TRBJ2-5, with 7 bases that match TRBD2. The length of the CDR3 is 14 residues. The germline gives CDR1 SGHRS, CDR2 YFSETQ. The V segment lost 4 bases and the J segment 5 bases; nucleotides outside the gene matches: 8. DNA of the CDR3: TGCGCCAGCAGCGGAGCGGGAATAACGGAGACCCAGTACTTC. Translation gives CASSGAGITETQYF.

The chain employs TRBV19 and TRBJ1-5; no reliable D call. The CDR3 is made up of 12 amino acids. The germline V gene has CDR1 LNHDA and CDR2 SQIVND (reference sequence). Deletions cut 3 bases from V and 6 bases from J, with 6 bases between. Written as DNA, the CDR3 is TGTGCCAGTAGTATGGGAAGTCAGCCCCAGCATTTT. Translation: CASSMGSQPQHF. Full variable domain (remainder filled in from reference TRBV19 and TRBJ1-5): DGGITQSPKYLFRKEGQNVTLSCEQNLNHDAMYWYRQDPGQGLRLIYYSQIVNDFQKGDIAEGYSVSREKKESFPLTVTSAQKNPTAFYLCASSMGSQPQHFGDGTRLSIL.

The genes are TRBV18 and TRBJ2-5; TRBD1 matches at 7 bases. The better agreement between TRBJ2-7 and the DNA end casts doubt on the J call. Germline V gene sequence: CDR1 KGHSH, CDR2 LQKENI. This CDR3 is built from 14 residues. CDR3 nucleotide sequence: TGTGCCAGCTCACCAACGGGACCAGGGGGCGAGCAGTACTTC. As protein: CASSPTGPGGEQYF.

V is TRBV6-5 and J is TRBJ2-3, with 10 bases matching TRBD1. V shed 4 bases, J shed 3 bases, and the junction held 7 bases outside the gene matches. Per the germline V gene, CDR1 is MNHEY and CDR2 is SVGAGI. The CDR3 covers 16 residues. CDR3 residues: CASSSPGQGTTDTQYF. CDR3 sequence (DNA): TGTGCCAGCAGTTCCCCGGGACAGGGGACAACAGATACGCAGTATTTT.

This clone ranks as medium-sized. The chain employs TRBV7-3 and TRBJ2-2; D remains unclear. The CDR3 spans 12 residues. CDR1 and CDR2 (germline): SGHTA, FQGTGA. Trimming shortened V by 4 bases and J by 8 bases, and 8 bases separated the two germline ends. The CDR3 reads CASSSDFGELFF. The CDR3 DNA reads as TGTGCCAGCAGCTCCGACTTTGGGGAGCTGTTTTTT. Filled out from reference TRBV7-3 and TRBJ2-2, the complete variable domain reads GAGVSQTPSNKVTEKGKYVELRCDPISGHTALYWYRQSLGQGPEFLIYFQGTGAADDSGLPNDRFFAVRPEGSVSTLKIQRTERGDSAVYLCASSSDFGELFFGEGSRLTVL.

The chain recombines TRBV4-2 with TRBJ2-1; 7 bases match TRBD1. CDR3 length: 14 amino acids. V trimming: 0 bases; J trimming: 16 bases; junction bases outside the gene matches: 12. The germline V gene has CDR1 LGHNA and CDR2 YNFKEQ. The CDR3 coding sequence is TGTGCCAGCAGCCAAGATTTGGGAGAGGGGGCGGGTTTCTTC. Amino acids: CASSQDLGEGAGFF.

The rearrangement joins TRBV30 to TRBJ2-1, with no clear D. Germline CDR1 is GTSNPN and CDR2 is SVGIG (reference sequence). Trimming took 3 bases from V and 9 from J, leaving 18 bases between them. This CDR3 contains 14 residues. The CDR3 spells CAWRDNGPRSEQFF. The CDR3 DNA sequence: TGTGCCTGGAGAGATAACGGACCCCGTTCTGAGCAGTTCTTC.

This chain links TRBV7-9 with TRBJ1-6; 9 positions match TRBD1. The CDR3 is made up of 15 amino acids. J gave up 8 bases and V 5 bases, and 7 bases lay outside the gene matches. Germline V gene data show CDR1 as SEHNR and CDR2 as FQNEAQ (reference sequence). CDR3 loop: CASSPGTGNHSPLHF. The CDR3 DNA reads as TGTGCCAGCAGCCCCGGGACAGGGAATCATTCACCCCTCCACTTT. Filled out from reference TRBV7-9 and TRBJ1-6, the complete variable domain reads DTGVSQNPRHKITKRGQNVTFRCDPISEHNRLYWYRQTLGQGPEFLTYFQNEAQLEKSRLLSDRFSAERPKGSFSTLEIQRTEQGDSAMYLCASSPGTGNHSPLHFGNGTRLTVT.

The chain employs TRBV19 and TRBJ2-5; D is unclear. The CDR3 extends over 15 amino acids. The ends were cut back, 4 bases at V and 0 bases at J, with 12 bases in the middle. From germline, CDR1 is LNHDA and CDR2 SQIVND (reference sequence). DNA of the CDR3: TGTGCCAGTAGTAAGGGCAGATCGTACCAAGAGACCCAGTACTTC. Amino acid sequence: CASSKGRSYQETQYF. The entire variable domain, with the rest obtained from reference TRBV19 and TRBJ2-5, is as follows: DGGITQSPKYLFRKEGQNVTLSCEQNLNHDAMYWYRQDPGQGLRLIYYSQIVNDFQKGDIAEGYSVSREKKESFPLTVTSAQKNPTAFYLCASSKGRSYQETQYFGPGTRLLVL.

This chain connects TRBV6-6 to TRBJ2-2; D gene unclear. Germline V gives CDR1 MNHNY, CDR2 SVGAGI (reference sequence). Trimming cost V 6 bases and J 6 bases, with 14 bases left between them. This CDR3 region has 14 residues. DNA of the CDR3: TGTGCCAGCAGCCCTGCCTCTCTCGCCGGGGAGCTGTTTTTT. The encoded protein is CASSPASLAGELFF.

J is TRBJ2-5 and V is TRBV11-2; D might be TRBD2 (5 bases). The CDR3 extends over 15 amino acids. CDR1 is SGHAT and CDR2 is FQNNGV in the germline V gene. Trimming shortened V by 4 bases and J by 3 bases, and 15 bases separated the two germline ends. CDR3 nucleotide sequence: TGTGCCAGCAGCTCAGCCACCAGCGGAGAAGAGACCCAGTACTTC. Its protein product is CASSSATSGEETQYF.

This chain joins TRBV6-4 and TRBJ2-7, with 7 bases lining up with TRBD1. This CDR3 spans 16 amino acids. Unmatched junction bases numbered 9, after V lost 3 bases and J lost 1 base. CDR1 MRHNA and CDR2 SNTAGT come from the germline V gene. CDR3: CASSDQPAGGSYEQYF. The CDR3, as DNA: TGTGCCAGCAGTGATCAACCAGCAGGGGGATCCTACGAGCAGTACTTC.

This sequence joins TRBV29-1 and TRBJ1-1; 8 bases agree with TRBD1. Germline CDR1 is SQVTM and CDR2 is ANQGSEA. CDR3 length equals 16 residues. V lost 3 bases to trimming and J lost 5 bases; unmatched junction nucleotides: 14. The chain's CDR3 is CSVDRGQGGVGTEAFF. In nucleotides, the CDR3 is TGCAGCGTTGATAGAGGACAGGGAGGGGTGGGAACTGAAGCTTTCTTT. Complete variable domain (other parts from reference TRBV29-1 and TRBJ1-1): SAVISQKPSRDICQRGTSLTIQCQVDSQVTMMFWYRQQPGQSLTLIATANQGSEATYESGFVIDKFPISRPNLTFSTLTVSNMSPEDSSIYLCSVDRGQGGVGTEAFFGQGTRLTVV.